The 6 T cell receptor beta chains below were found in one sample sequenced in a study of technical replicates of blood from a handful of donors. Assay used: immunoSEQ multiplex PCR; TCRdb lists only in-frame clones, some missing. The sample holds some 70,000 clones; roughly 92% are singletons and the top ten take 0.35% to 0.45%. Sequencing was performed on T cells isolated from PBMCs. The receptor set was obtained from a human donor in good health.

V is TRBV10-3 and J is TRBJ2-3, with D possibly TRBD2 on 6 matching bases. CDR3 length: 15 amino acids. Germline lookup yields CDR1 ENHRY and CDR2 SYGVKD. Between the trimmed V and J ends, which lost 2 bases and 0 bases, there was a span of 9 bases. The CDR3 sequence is CAISETGASTDTQYF. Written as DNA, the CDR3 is TGTGCCATCAGTGAGACGGGAGCTAGCACAGATACGCAGTATTTT.

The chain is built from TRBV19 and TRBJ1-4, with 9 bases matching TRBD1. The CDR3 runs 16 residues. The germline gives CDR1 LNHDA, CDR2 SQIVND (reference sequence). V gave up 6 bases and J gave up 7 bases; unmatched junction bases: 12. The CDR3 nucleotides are TGTGCCAGTAGCTTACTCGCCGGGACAGGGTCTGAAAAACTGTTTTTT. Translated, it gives CASSLLAGTGSEKLFF.

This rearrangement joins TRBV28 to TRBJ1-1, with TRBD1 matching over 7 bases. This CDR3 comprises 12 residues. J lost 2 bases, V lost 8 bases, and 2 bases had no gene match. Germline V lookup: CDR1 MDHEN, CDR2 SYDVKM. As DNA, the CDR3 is TGTGCCAGCCGGGACAGTAACACTGAAGCTTTCTTT. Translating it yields CASRDSNTEAFF.

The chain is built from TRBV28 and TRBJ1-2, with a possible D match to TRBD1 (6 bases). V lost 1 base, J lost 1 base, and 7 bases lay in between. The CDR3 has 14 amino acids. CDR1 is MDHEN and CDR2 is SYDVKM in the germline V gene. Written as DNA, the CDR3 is TGTGCCAGCAGTTTATTAGGGGGTAACTATGGCTACACCTTC. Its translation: CASSLLGGNYGYTF.

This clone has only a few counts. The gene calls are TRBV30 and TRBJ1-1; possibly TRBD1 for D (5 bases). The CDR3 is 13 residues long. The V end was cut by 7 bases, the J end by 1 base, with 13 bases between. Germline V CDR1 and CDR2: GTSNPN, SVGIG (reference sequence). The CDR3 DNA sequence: TGTGCCTTAAAACAGGACCCGAACACTGAAGCTTTCTTT. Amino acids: CALKQDPNTEAFF.

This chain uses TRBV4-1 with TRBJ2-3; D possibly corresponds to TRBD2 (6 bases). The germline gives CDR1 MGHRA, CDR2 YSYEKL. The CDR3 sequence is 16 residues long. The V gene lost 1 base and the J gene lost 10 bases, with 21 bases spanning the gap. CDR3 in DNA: TGCGCCAGCAGCCAAGTTCTCGCGGGGATCCAGCAATCGCAGTATTTT. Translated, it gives CASSQVLAGIQQSQYF.